Below, 3 T cell receptor beta chains from the same sample are listed, as sequenced in a study of sequential checkpoint blockade in melanoma. Treatment noted: randomized to nivolumab then ipilimumab (arm A) or the reverse (arm B). Assay: immunoSEQ multiplex PCR; the TCRdb copy retains only in-frame clones and omits some. The profile shows over 15,000 clones, roughly 72% of them singletons. The sample in question was CD8+ T cells sorted from blood (inferred from file names), obtained from a patient given nivolumab and ipilimumab in sequence. The receptors were gathered from a human donor with melanoma.

The genes are TRBV28 and TRBJ2-7; the match to TRBD2 covers 11 bases. This CDR3 is built from 14 residues. Trimming took 6 bases from V and 3 from J; bases not matched to a gene: 4. CDR1 is MDHEN and CDR2 is SYDVKM in the germline V gene. CDR3 residues: CASSNSGRGYEQYF. The CDR3 bases are TGTGCCAGCAGCAATAGCGGGAGGGGCTACGAGCAGTACTTC.

V usage is TRBV5-4 and J usage is TRBJ2-2; 9 bases are shared with TRBD2. Germline CDR1 and CDR2: SGHNT and YYREEE (reference sequence). This CDR3 region has 16 residues. The trim removed 8 bases at V and 5 bases at J, leaving 13 bases unmatched. CDR3 bases: TGTGCCAGGGTCACCTTAGCGGGAGTAGGGACCGGGGAGCTGTTTTTT. Translating gives CARVTLAGVGTGELFF.

This sequence joins TRBV27 and TRBJ2-3; possibly TRBD1 for D (6 bases). V lost 5 bases and J 4 bases, leaving 10 bases between the germline ends. CDR1 and CDR2 (germline): MNHEY, SMNVEV (reference sequence). The CDR3 length is 13 residues. DNA of the CDR3: TGTGCCAGCAGTAGGGGGAAGGCAGATACGCAGTATTTT. It is translated as CASSRGKADTQYF.